Detailed here is one TCR beta chain. Antigen specificity is unknown. This entry comes from a study of monozygotic twins with inflammatory bowel disease. Study conclusions and caveats: Between concordant and discordant twins, repertoire similarity failed to differ, a result that limited power may explain.

Total RNA isolation used whole blood (no T cell sorting was performed). In germline, CDR1 is SGHDT, CDR2 YYEEEE. This CDR3 is built from 15 residues. Researchers used about 4,000 ng of total RNA for each TCR library. TCRdb reprocessed the 5' RACE reads and stores each CDR3 protein as one record, lacking DNA. The sample has a few hundred thousand distinct CDR3 sequences, and its top ten clones hold around 1.5%. The chain joins TRBV5-6 to TRBJ2-2. The source material was blood. The TCR was taken from a human donor with ulcerative colitis or Crohn's disease, or a healthy co-twin of an affected twin (not recorded which). The CDR3 sequence is CASSLAQANTGELFF.